One sample yielded the 32 T cell receptor beta chains listed below, sequenced in a study of shared clonotypes between healthy human individuals. Assay: immunoSEQ multiplex PCR; the TCRdb copy retains only in-frame clones and omits some. The sample yields about 2 million clones, just under 95% seen once. Selected positively for CCR7 and CD45RO-negative, naive CD8 cells excluded terminally differentiated effector memory CD45RA+ cells. Sequencing was carried out using naive CD8+ T cells sorted from blood. The receptors were gathered from a man aged 18 to 30 in good health.

The chain joins TRBV27 to TRBJ2-7; 8 bases match TRBD1. The CDR3 is made up of 16 amino acids. Germline V gene lookup returns CDR1 MNHEY and CDR2 SMNVEV (reference sequence). V lost 2 bases and J lost 3; bases outside the gene matches: 9. CDR3 amino acids: CASSLVPTGALYEQYF. CDR3 nucleotides: TGTGCCAGCAGTTTAGTCCCGACAGGGGCACTCTACGAGCAGTACTTC.

The rearrangement joins TRBV19 to TRBJ1-1; TRBD1 is a possible D gene (5 bases). Germline V gene sequence: CDR1 LNHDA, CDR2 SQIVND (reference sequence). CDR3 length equals 14 residues. The V end was cut by 6 bases, the J end by 3 bases, with 14 bases between. CDR3 protein: CASSPGPGDTEAFF. The CDR3 region has the DNA TGTGCCAGTAGCCCAGGGCCCGGGGACACTGAAGCTTTCTTT. Looking up the rest from reference TRBV19 and TRBJ1-1 gives the full variable domain: DGGITQSPKYLFRKEGQNVTLSCEQNLNHDAMYWYRQDPGQGLRLIYYSQIVNDFQKGDIAEGYSVSREKKESFPLTVTSAQKNPTAFYLCASSPGPGDTEAFFGQGTRLTVV.

The V call is TRBV5-5, the J call TRBJ2-5; D unresolved. Germline CDR1 is SGHKS and CDR2 is YYEKEE (reference sequence). The CDR3 runs to 13 residues. V lost 7 bases and J lost 3, with 13 bases in between. The CDR3 region is CASELVWEETQYF. The CDR3 DNA sequence: TGTGCCAGCGAACTGGTGTGGGAAGAGACCCAGTACTTC. The variable domain in full, with the rest retrieved from reference TRBV5-5 and TRBJ2-5, is DAGVTQSPTHLIKTRGQQVTLRCSPISGHKSVSWYQQVLGQGPQFIFQYYEKEERGRGNFPDRFSARQFPNYSSELNVNALLLGDSALYLCASELVWEETQYFGPGTRLLVL.

The rearrangement uses TRBV9 and TRBJ2-1, with 15 bases aligning to TRBD2. Germline V gene sequence: CDR1 SGDLS, CDR2 YYNGEE. The length of the CDR3 is 18 residues. V dropped 0 bases and J dropped 2; count of bases not matched to a gene: 3. CDR3 protein: CASSVGGLAGGTYNEQFF. The CDR3 DNA is TGTGCCAGCAGCGTAGGGGGACTAGCGGGAGGTACCTACAATGAGCAGTTCTTC.

This chain connects TRBV4-1 to TRBJ2-1; D gene uncertain. V dropped 4 bases and J dropped 0 bases, with 16 bases sitting between them. Looked up from germline, CDR1 is MGHRA and CDR2 is YSYEKL. This CDR3 has 17 residues. The CDR3 DNA follows: TGCGCCAGCAGCCCCAGAGGACCGCTGAGCTCCTACAATGAGCAGTTCTTC. Its protein product is CASSPRGPLSSYNEQFF.

This rearrangement joins TRBV13 to TRBJ1-1; D not resolved. Germline CDR1 PRHDT, CDR2 FYEKMQ (reference sequence). Trimming cost V 4 bases and J 9 bases, with 15 bases left between them. The CDR3 totals 13 residues. The CDR3 is CASSSSLQGKAFF. CDR3 bases: TGTGCCAGCAGCTCCTCCCTCCAAGGTAAAGCTTTCTTT. Using reference TRBV13 and TRBJ1-1 for the parts outside the CDR3, the full variable domain is AAGVIQSPRHLIKEKRETATLKCYPIPRHDTVYWYQQGPGQDPQFLISFYEKMQSDKGSIPDRFSAQQFSDYHSELNMSSLELGDSALYFCASSSSLQGKAFFGQGTRLTVV.

The chain joins TRBV30 to TRBJ2-7; a possible D gene is TRBD2 (6 bases). The V gene's germline CDR1 is GTSNPN and CDR2 SVGIG (reference sequence). There are 11 residues in the CDR3. CDR3 DNA: TGTGTCATCGGGAGCTCCTACGAGCAGTACTTC. Amino acid sequence: CVIGSSYEQYF.

The V call is TRBV13, the J call TRBJ2-7; D is uncertain. The V gene lost 2 bases and the J gene lost 2 bases, with 10 bases spanning the gap. The CDR3 has 14 amino acids. Germline CDR1 is PRHDT and CDR2 is FYEKMQ (reference sequence). CDR3 sequence (DNA): TGTGCCAGCAGCTTACAGGACCAAACCTACGAGCAGTACTTC. It encodes CASSLQDQTYEQYF. The complete variable domain, with remaining parts taken from reference TRBV13 and TRBJ2-7, reads AAGVIQSPRHLIKEKRETATLKCYPIPRHDTVYWYQQGPGQDPQFLISFYEKMQSDKGSIPDRFSAQQFSDYHSELNMSSLELGDSALYFCASSLQDQTYEQYFGPGTRLTVT.

V is TRBV4-3 and J is TRBJ2-5; TRBD1 matches 8 bases. The V and J ends lost 3 bases and 4 bases, in that order; junction bases with no gene match: 7. The CDR3 has 15 amino acids. Germline values: CDR1 LGHNA, CDR2 YSLEER. CDR3 bases: TGCGCCAGCAGCCATTTCCAGGGGGCGGGAGAGACCCAGTACTTC. Its protein is CASSHFQGAGETQYF.

The chain links TRBV5-8 to TRBJ1-3; TRBD1 is a possible D gene (5 bases). Trimming took off 7 bases at V and 0 bases at J, with 17 bases between the two ends. There are 16 residues in the CDR3. Germline lookup yields CDR1 SGHTS and CDR2 YDEGEE. Here the CDR3 reads CASGAGPNNSGNTIYF. CDR3 sequence (DNA): TGTGCCAGCGGGGCAGGCCCCAACAACTCTGGAAACACCATATATTTT.

The chain recombines TRBV4-1 with TRBJ2-7, with 10 bases that match TRBD2. Germline assignment: CDR1 MGHRA and CDR2 YSYEKL. The CDR3 totals 15 residues. J gave up 4 bases and V 1 base, and 4 bases lay outside the gene matches. The CDR3 here is CASSQAAGGVYEQYF. The CDR3 region has the DNA TGCGCCAGCAGCCAAGCAGCGGGAGGGGTTTACGAGCAGTACTTC.

This clone showed up just once. The chain links TRBV27 to TRBJ1-3, with 7 bases matching TRBD1. Germline CDR1 is MNHEY and CDR2 is SMNVEV (reference sequence). V shed 5 bases and J 2 bases; nucleotides not matched to a gene: 9. The CDR3 extends over 16 amino acids. The CDR3 coding sequence is TGTGCCAGCAGTACCCGACAGGGACTAACTGGAAACACCATATATTTT. It codes for CASSTRQGLTGNTIYF.

CDR3 bases: TGTGCCACCAGCAGAGATCTCCTGGGAAACACTGAAGCTTTCTTT. It codes for CATSRDLLGNTEAFF. J is TRBJ1-1 and V is TRBV15, with D uncertain. Trimming removed 0 bases from V and 2 bases from J, with 10 bases in between. The CDR3 spans 15 residues. CDR1 is LNHNV, CDR2 YYDKDF, per germline (reference sequence).

The rearrangement joins TRBV7-9 to TRBJ2-7, with D possibly matching TRBD2 (6 bases). The germline CDR1 and CDR2 sequences are SEHNR and FQNEAQ (reference sequence). The germline V and J ends were trimmed by 7 bases and 6 bases, with 19 bases remaining between them. The CDR3 is 14 amino acids. The CDR3 loop is CASTLGRGGGEQYF. The CDR3 DNA sequence: TGTGCCAGCACATTGGGGCGGGGAGGCGGCGAGCAGTACTTC.

Note on this clone: This sample also contains other DNA sequences that code for the same CDR3. The chain carries TRBV19 and TRBJ2-7; TRBD1 aligns across 7 bases. CDR1 and CDR2 (germline): LNHDA, SQIVND (reference sequence). V lost 3 bases to trimming and J lost 3 bases; unmatched junction nucleotides: 2. This CDR3 spans 13 amino acids. CDR3 protein: CASSMGQNYEQYF. The CDR3 DNA follows: TGTGCCAGTAGTATGGGACAGAACTACGAGCAGTACTTC.

This sequence joins TRBV6-1 and TRBJ2-7, with 7 nucleotides matching TRBD2. V was pared by 1 base and J by 6 bases, with 9 bases of the junction left unmatched. The CDR3 covers 15 residues. Per the germline V gene, CDR1 is MNHNS and CDR2 is SASEGT. CDR3 region: CASSEVRGSPLEQYF. The CDR3 nucleotides read TGTGCCAGCAGTGAAGTACGCGGGAGCCCTCTCGAGCAGTACTTC.

The chain carries TRBV6-5 and TRBJ2-1; 8 bases line up with TRBD2. There are 13 residues in the CDR3. V shed 7 bases, J shed 5 bases, and the junction held 4 bases outside the gene matches. CDR1 and CDR2 from the germline V gene are MNHEY and SVGAGI. CDR3 region: CASTRREDNEQFF. CDR3 in DNA: TGTGCCAGCACTCGGCGGGAGGACAATGAGCAGTTCTTC.

The chain combines TRBV6-1 with TRBJ2-5, with TRBD1 matching over 11 bases. The germline CDR1 and CDR2 sequences are MNHNS and SASEGT. V shed 4 bases and J 5 bases; nucleotides not matched to a gene: 6. This CDR3 region has 15 residues. The CDR3 bases are TGTGCCAGCAGTGTTGGGACAGGGGGAGGCGAGACCCAGTACTTC. This translates into CASSVGTGGGETQYF.

The chain is built from TRBV2 and TRBJ2-1, with 8 bases matching TRBD2. Germline CDR1 and CDR2: SNHLY and FYNNEI. The junction had 4 bases not matched to a gene; V was cut back by 1 base and J by 8 bases. The CDR3 spans 14 residues. The CDR3: CASSEGTSPHEQFF. CDR3 DNA sequence: TGTGCCAGCAGTGAAGGGACTAGCCCCCATGAGCAGTTCTTC.

Worth noting for this clone: Other nucleotide sequences in the sample specify the same CDR3. The chain joins TRBV30 to TRBJ1-1; unclear D gene. Germline V CDR1 and CDR2: GTSNPN, SVGIG (reference sequence). CDR3 length equals 11 residues. Trimming cost V 0 bases and J 8 bases, with 7 bases left between them. CDR3: CAWSVGFEAFF. CDR3 bases: TGTGCCTGGAGTGTTGGATTCGAAGCTTTCTTT.

The V gene is TRBV29-1, the J gene TRBJ1-5; 7 nucleotides line up with TRBD1. With V trimmed by 6 bases and J by 9 bases, 8 bases remained unmatched. CDR3 length equals 12 residues. Germline CDR1 and CDR2: SQVTM and ANQGSEA. The DNA of the CDR3 is TGCAGCGTCTCGACAGGGTCGCCGCCCCAGCATTTT. Its translation: CSVSTGSPPQHF.

The sample holds one count of this clone. The CDR3 protein is CASAPGQGEGTDTQYF. The CDR3 DNA reads as TGTGCCAGCGCCCCAGGGCAGGGGGAGGGCACAGATACGCAGTATTTT. The gene calls are TRBV5-8 and TRBJ2-3, with D tentatively TRBD1 (7 bases). V shed 7 bases and J shed 1 base, with 19 bases lying between them. CDR3 length: 16 residues. Germline CDR1 reads SGHTS; CDR2 reads YDEGEE. Supplemented by reference TRBV5-8 and TRBJ2-3, the full variable domain reads EAGVTQSPTHLIKTRGQQATLRCSPISGHTSVYWYQQALGLGLQFLLWYDEGEERNRGNFPPRFSGRQFPNYSSELNVNALELEDSALYLCASAPGQGEGTDTQYFGPGTRLTVL.

A word on this clone: The sample has other DNA sequences that encode this CDR3 too. This chain links TRBV7-9 with TRBJ2-5; 8 bases align to TRBD1. Germline CDR1 SEHNR, CDR2 FQNEAQ (reference sequence). The V gene end was trimmed by 4 bases and the J gene end by 2 bases; junction bases not matched to a gene: 3. CDR3 length: 14 residues. The CDR3 here is CASSSTGGQETQYF. CDR3 nucleotide sequence: TGTGCCAGCAGCTCAACAGGGGGGCAAGAGACCCAGTACTTC.

The V call is TRBV27, the J call TRBJ2-5; D unresolved. The CDR3 length is 14 residues. V was pared by 5 bases and J by 1 base, with 11 bases between. CDR1 MNHEY and CDR2 SMNVEV come from the germline V gene (reference sequence). The CDR3 DNA sequence: TGTGCCAGCAGTATTACTTCCCTCCAAGAGACCCAGTACTTC. Translation gives CASSITSLQETQYF.

This clone was found once. This chain links TRBV27 with TRBJ2-3, with D possibly being TRBD2 (7 bases). Germline CDR1 is MNHEY and CDR2 is SMNVEV (reference sequence). V was pared by 2 bases and J by 0 bases, with 18 bases between. CDR3 length: 18 residues. The CDR3 reads CASSLVQTGGPSTDTQYF. In DNA, the CDR3 is TGTGCCAGCAGTTTAGTCCAAACGGGGGGCCCTAGCACAGATACGCAGTATTTT.

In the case of this clone: This sample also contains other DNA sequences that code for the same CDR3. The chain carries TRBV7-8 and TRBJ2-7; 7 nucleotides match TRBD1. V was pared by 0 bases and J by 2 bases, with 1 base of the junction left unmatched. The CDR3 runs to 14 residues. Germline lookup yields CDR1 SGHVS and CDR2 FQNEAQ. The CDR3 is CASSLAGQAYEQYF. For the CDR3, the DNA is TGTGCCAGCAGCTTAGCCGGACAGGCCTACGAGCAGTACTTC.

This sequence joins TRBV7-9 and TRBJ2-5; D possibly corresponds to TRBD1 (5 bases). CDR3 size: 13 residues. V was clipped by 4 bases and J by 5 bases, with 11 bases between them. Germline loops: CDR1 SEHNR, CDR2 FQNEAQ (reference sequence). In nucleotides, the CDR3 is TGTGCCAGCAGCTCAGGGTTATCGGAGACCCAGTACTTC. This gives the protein CASSSGLSETQYF. Filled out from reference TRBV7-9 and TRBJ2-5, the complete variable domain reads DTGVSQNPRHKITKRGQNVTFRCDPISEHNRLYWYRQTLGQGPEFLTYFQNEAQLEKSRLLSDRFSAERPKGSFSTLEIQRTEQGDSAMYLCASSSGLSETQYFGPGTRLLVL.

This clone has just one count. This sequence joins TRBV6-5 and TRBJ2-2; the D is unclear. Germline-derived CDR1 and CDR2 are MNHEY and SVGAGI. Trimming left V 0 bases short and J 9 bases short, with 8 bases between. CDR3 size: 13 residues. The CDR3 bases are TGTGCCAGCAGTTACTCGGAACGGAGGGAGCTGTTTTTT. It translates to CASSYSERRELFF.

With respect to this clone: The same CDR3 also results from other DNA sequences found in this sample. The rearrangement joins TRBV6-5 to TRBJ2-5, with a possible D match to TRBD2 (6 bases). This CDR3 spans 14 amino acids. Trimming shortened V by 0 bases and J by 5 bases, and 10 bases separated the two germline ends. Germline CDR1 and CDR2: MNHEY and SVGAGI. In DNA, the CDR3 is TGTGCCAGCAGTTACTCGGGGGGTCGGGAGACCCAGTACTTC. Translated: CASSYSGGRETQYF.

The rearrangement uses TRBV10-3 and TRBJ2-1; D is uncertain. Germline V gene sequence: CDR1 ENHRY, CDR2 SYGVKD. V gave up 4 bases and J gave up 3 bases, with 25 bases separating them. CDR3 size: 19 residues. The CDR3 is CAISGLGSPPRQGYNEQFF. CDR3 nucleotide sequence: TGTGCCATCAGTGGATTGGGCAGTCCCCCCCGGCAAGGCTACAATGAGCAGTTCTTC.

This clone was recorded once. In nucleotides, the CDR3 is TGTGCCAGCAGCGACGGGACAGAAGCTAACTATGGCTACACCTTC. This sequence encodes CASSDGTEANYGYTF. The rearrangement uses TRBV9 and TRBJ1-2; the match to TRBD1 covers 7 bases. The CDR3 is 15 residues long. Germline CDR1 reads SGDLS; CDR2 reads YYNGEE. Losses at the gene ends were 3 bases for V and 0 bases for J; bases not matched to a gene: 5.

On this clone: The sample carries other DNA sequences with the same CDR3. The chain uses TRBV5-1 and TRBJ1-1; D possibly corresponds to TRBD1 (6 bases). The V end lost 4 bases, the J end lost 1 base, and 8 bases lay between the germline ends. CDR3 length: 13 amino acids. Germline CDR1 reads SGHRS; CDR2 reads YFSETQ. CDR3 bases: TGCGCCAGCAGCGAGACAGGGAACACTGAAGCTTTCTTT. It codes for CASSETGNTEAFF.